The clone carrying this T cell receptor beta chain came up a few times. What it binds is not known. Profiling relied on immunoSEQ multiplex PCR, and the TCRdb table lists in-frame clones only, not all of them. The table has 150,000 to 200,000 clones, 92% seen once. This entry is derived from a study of T cell responses to AZD1222 COVID-19 vaccine. There are 14 residues in the CDR3. The study's findings and limits: Seropositive status at baseline applied to only a handful of AZD1222 recipients. The peak T cell response came first, and repertoires were sampled only after it.

The V gene is TRBV21-1, the J gene TRBJ1-1. TRBV21-1 constitutes a pseudogene. This TCR was sampled from an adult in good health. Source: peripheral blood, taken on day 0 of AZD1222 vaccination. Here the CDR3 reads CASSKFGGCTEAFF. CDR3 in DNA: TGTGCCAGCAGCAAATTCGGGGGATGTACTGAAGCTTTCTTT.